The sequence of this T cell receptor beta chain was determined in a study of response to subunit inactivated influenza vaccine. For this clonotype: The antigen is unknown.

One entry per CDR3 protein, called by TCRdb with MiXCR from the RT-PCR reads. The top ten clones hold about a tenth of a sample with over 650,000 distinct CDR3 sequences, less than 20% of them seen once. Findings and limits, study-wide: Authors suggested each seasonal influenza vaccination recruits few new T cells.

The receptor was derived from a man in his fifties who received an inactivated influenza vaccine. The sequenced sample was PBMCs from blood, obtained roughly 5 days after vaccination.

The CDR3 DNA follows: TGTGCCAGCAGCCCAAGACAGCGCACAGATACGCAGTATTTT. The encoded protein is CASSPRQRTDTQYF. The chain couples TRBV11-2 to TRBJ2-3; maybe TRBD1 (5 bases). Trimming left V 5 bases short and J 1 base short, with 10 bases between. CDR1 is SGHAT and CDR2 is FQNNGV in the germline V gene. CDR3 size: 14 residues.